Each of the 6 T cell receptor beta chains below was sequenced from the same sample in a study of response to subunit inactivated influenza vaccine. TCRdb recomputed calls from the RT-PCR reads with MiXCR, one row per CDR3 protein. The table includes about 520,000 distinct CDR3 sequences, over 25% detected once. The sample here was CD4+ T cells sorted from PBMCs, taken 5 days after vaccination. These receptors came from a man aged 45-65 years who received an inactivated influenza vaccine.

The J gene is TRBJ1-6, the V gene TRBV9; D is unresolved. This CDR3 comprises 14 residues. Trimming cost V 0 bases and J 7 bases, with 8 bases left between them. Per the germline V gene, CDR1 is SGDLS and CDR2 is YYNGEE. CDR3 sequence (DNA): TGTGCCAGCAGCGTAGGGGAGATAAATTCACCCCTCCACTTT. Translation gives CASSVGEINSPLHF.

The gene calls are TRBV28 and TRBJ2-5; 13 nucleotides match TRBD2. The CDR3 spans 17 residues. Germline CDR1 and CDR2: MDHEN and SYDVKM. The J segment lost 2 bases and the V segment lost 1 base, leaving 4 bases of the junction unmatched. DNA for the CDR3: TGTGCCAGCAGTTTATACTGGACTAGCGGGGGACAAGAGACCCAGTACTTC. This sequence encodes CASSLYWTSGGQETQYF.

This clonotype has just a few counts. The V call is TRBV12-3 or TRBV12-4, the J call TRBJ2-6; no clear D gene. There are 14 residues in the CDR3. Trimming removed 6 bases at V and 2 bases at J, with 8 bases between. The CDR3 sequence: CASSKIPGANVLTF. DNA for the CDR3: TGTGCCAGCAGCAAGATACCTGGGGCCAACGTCCTGACTTTC.

As to this clonotype: The junction differs from germline at one of its ends, possibly a read error. The rearrangement links TRBV10-2 to TRBJ1-5; TRBD1 aligns across 7 bases. CDR3 size: 15 residues. Germline CDR1 reads WSHSY; CDR2 reads SAAADI. The CDR3 DNA follows: TGCGCCAGCAGGGAGTCACAGGGGTACAATCAGCCCCAGCATTTT. This sequence encodes CASRESQGYNQPQHF.

The chain employs TRBV7-9 and TRBJ1-4; D is ambiguous. Between the trimmed V and J ends, which lost 2 bases and 3 bases, there was a span of 7 bases. CDR3 size: 14 residues. From germline, CDR1 is SEHNR and CDR2 FQNEAQ (reference sequence). This CDR3 reads CASSLSQANEKLFF. CDR3 coding DNA: TGTGCCAGCAGCTTAAGTCAAGCTAATGAAAAACTGTTTTTT.

The V and J genes are TRBV18 and TRBJ2-1; TRBD2 matches 7 bases. With 2 bases clipped from V and 3 bases from J, the junction kept 4 bases outside the gene matches. The CDR3 covers 15 residues. CDR1 KGHSH and CDR2 LQKENI come from the germline V gene. CDR3 residues: CASSPSSGVYNEQFF. DNA for the CDR3: TGTGCCAGCTCACCATCTAGCGGAGTCTACAATGAGCAGTTCTTC.